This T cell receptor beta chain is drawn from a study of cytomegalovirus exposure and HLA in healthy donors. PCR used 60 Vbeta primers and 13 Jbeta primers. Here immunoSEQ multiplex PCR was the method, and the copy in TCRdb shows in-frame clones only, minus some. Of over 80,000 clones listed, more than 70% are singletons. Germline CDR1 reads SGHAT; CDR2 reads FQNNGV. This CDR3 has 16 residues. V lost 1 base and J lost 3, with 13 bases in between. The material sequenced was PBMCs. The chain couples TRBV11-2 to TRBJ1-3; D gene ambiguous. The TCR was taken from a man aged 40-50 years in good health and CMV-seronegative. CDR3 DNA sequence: TGTGCCAGCAGCTTAGTCTTGAGGGCCGGTGGAAACACCATATATTTT. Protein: CASSLVLRAGGNTIYF.